The 31 T cell receptor beta chains given below trace back to one sample, sequenced in a study of T cells in Graves' hyperthyroidism and ophthalmopathy. The source material, RNA transcripts, was used to amplify TCR beta CDR3 regions. The study used the HTBI primer set for a first-round RT-PCR of the TCR CDR3. TCRdb used MiXCR to reprocess the multiplex PCR reads, holding one entry per CDR3 protein. This sample has some 150,000 distinct CDR3 sequences, with more than 20% found just once. The sample taken for sequencing was blood. These receptors all stem from a woman aged 50 to 65 with Graves' hyperthyroidism that later progressed to Graves' ophthalmopathy.

This clonotype was observed a single time. The chain links TRBV9 to TRBJ2-5; 7 positions match TRBD2. The CDR3 runs to 16 residues. Germline V gives CDR1 SGDLS, CDR2 YYNGEE. V was clipped by 2 bases and J by 2 bases; unmatched bases: 9. CDR3 residues: CASSVGTTPIQETQYF. In DNA, the CDR3 is TGTGCCAGCAGCGTGGGGACTACCCCAATACAAGAGACCCAGTACTTC.

The rearrangement links TRBV4-1 to TRBJ2-3, with D possibly TRBD1 on 6 matching bases. Trimming cost V 0 bases and J 0 bases, with 16 bases left between them. In germline, CDR1 is MGHRA, CDR2 YSYEKL. This CDR3 has 18 amino acids. The CDR3 DNA reads as TGCGCCAGCAGCCAAGAGGGATCGACAGGCTTGAGCACAGATACGCAGTATTTT. Amino acids: CASSQEGSTGLSTDTQYF.

This clonotype was detected ten times or more. The rearrangement links TRBV11-2 to TRBJ2-2, with D tentatively TRBD2 (6 bases). This CDR3 spans 15 amino acids. The germline V gene has CDR1 SGHAT and CDR2 FQNNGV. Trimming removed 5 bases at V and 4 bases at J, with 14 bases between. The CDR3, as DNA: TGTGCCAGCAGCCCAAAGGGAGGAGGCACCGGGGAGCTGTTTTTT. Protein product: CASSPKGGGTGELFF.

This clonotype was recorded a few times. The V call is TRBV4-1, the J call TRBJ1-1; no definite D call. Germline V gene sequence: CDR1 MGHRA, CDR2 YSYEKL. V was shortened by 0 bases and J by 10 bases, with 15 bases between the two germline ends. The length of the CDR3 is 14 residues. CDR3 DNA sequence: TGCGCCAGCAGCCAAGATCTCGTTAAGAGCGGAGCTTTCTTT. Translation: CASSQDLVKSGAFF.

This chain connects TRBV7-9 to TRBJ2-7; 10 bases agree with TRBD2. CDR1 is SEHNR and CDR2 is FQNEAQ in the germline V gene (reference sequence). V was pared by 1 base and J by 2 bases, with 8 bases of the junction left unmatched. The length of the CDR3 is 17 residues. The CDR3 here is CASSLGGSGRFAYEQYF. CDR3 in DNA: TGTGCCAGCAGCTTAGGAGGTAGCGGGAGGTTTGCCTACGAGCAGTACTTC.

This clonotype was observed many times. The V gene is TRBV7-6, the J gene TRBJ1-1, with TRBD1 as a possible D gene (6 bases). V lost 3 bases and J lost 6, with 8 bases in between. The CDR3 length is 12 residues. The germline gives CDR1 SGHVS, CDR2 FNYEAQ. The CDR3 nucleotides read TGTGCCAGCAGCTTGCAGGGGTCTGAAGCTTTCTTT. It encodes CASSLQGSEAFF.

J is TRBJ2-5 and V is TRBV11-2; the match to TRBD1 covers 9 bases. After removal of 4 bases from V and 5 bases from J, the junction contained 8 bases not matched to a gene. This CDR3 is built from 15 residues. Per the germline V gene, CDR1 is SGHAT and CDR2 is FQNNGV. For the CDR3, the DNA is TGTGCCAGCAGCTGGGGACAGGGCAGAGGGGAGACCCAGTACTTC. It codes for CASSWGQGRGETQYF.

The chain couples TRBV5-5 to TRBJ2-3; weak D call: TRBD2 (5 bases). Germline CDR1 SGHKS, CDR2 YYEKEE (reference sequence). This CDR3 is 15 amino acids long. The V gene lost 6 bases and the J gene lost 2 bases, with 16 bases spanning the gap. CDR3 amino acids: CASTSGGLDTDTQYF. The CDR3 DNA is TGTGCCAGCACTTCGGGCGGGTTGGACACAGATACGCAGTATTTT.

The table lists this clonotype with many counts. The rearrangement links TRBV11-2 to TRBJ2-2, with a tentative D call TRBD1 (6 bases). The CDR3 contains 14 residues. V was trimmed by 5 bases and J by 6 bases, leaving 13 bases between them. Germline V CDR1 and CDR2: SGHAT, FQNNGV. The CDR3 spells CASSTQGSAGELFF. The CDR3, as DNA: TGTGCCAGCAGCACACAGGGATCTGCCGGGGAGCTGTTTTTT.

This clonotype was counted ten times or more. This chain connects TRBV28 to TRBJ2-7; D might be TRBD1 (6 bases). This CDR3 has 15 residues. CDR1 and CDR2 from the germline V gene are MDHEN and SYDVKM. Trimming cost V 7 bases and J 5 bases, with 21 bases left between them. As DNA, the CDR3 is TGTGCCAGCATCCAACGACAGGAAAGCAACCACGAGCAGTACTTC. Translating it yields CASIQRQESNHEQYF.

The chain has TRBV28 and TRBJ2-7, with D perhaps matching TRBD2 (5 bases). This CDR3 contains 14 residues. Germline-derived CDR1 and CDR2 are MDHEN and SYDVKM. V lost 2 bases and J lost 1, with 9 bases in between. The DNA of the CDR3 is TGTGCCAGCAGTTTAAGTCGAGGGTCCTACGAGCAGTACTTC. This translates into CASSLSRGSYEQYF.

The chain has TRBV6-1 and TRBJ2-3; 15 positions match TRBD2. Germline V gene data show CDR1 as MNHNS and CDR2 as SASEGT. V gave up 6 bases and J gave up 0 bases; unmatched junction bases: 10. The CDR3 contains 19 residues. The chain's CDR3 is CASRPGLAGGATSTDTQYF. DNA of the CDR3: TGTGCCAGCAGACCGGGACTAGCGGGAGGAGCTACTAGCACAGATACGCAGTATTTT.

V is TRBV28 and J is TRBJ2-5; D is ambiguous. The CDR3 is made up of 12 amino acids. Germline V gene lookup returns CDR1 MDHEN and CDR2 SYDVKM. V lost 2 bases to trimming and J lost 7 bases, with 8 bases between them. The CDR3 here is CASSLSFGTQYF. CDR3 DNA sequence: TGTGCCAGCAGTTTAAGCTTTGGGACCCAGTACTTC.

This chain uses TRBV20-1 with TRBJ2-1, with TRBD2 identical over 14 bases. Germline V gene sequence: CDR1 DFQATT, CDR2 SNEGSKA (reference sequence). Unmatched junction bases numbered 7, after V lost 4 bases and J lost 8 bases. There are 15 residues in the CDR3. This CDR3 reads CSAIQPGLAGDEQFF. The CDR3 DNA is TGCAGTGCTATTCAACCGGGACTAGCGGGAGATGAGCAGTTCTTC.

This clonotype was seen more than once but under ten times. This clone may be a read error of a much larger clone one base away. The CDR3 sequence: CATRDGRQSIEAFF. The CDR3, as DNA: TGTGCCACCCGGGACGGCAGGCAGAGCATTGAAGCTTTCTTT. The V and J genes are TRBV10-3 and TRBJ1-1, with D possibly TRBD1 on 5 matching bases. Germline V gives CDR1 ENHRY, CDR2 SYGVKD. The CDR3 spans 14 residues. V gave up 10 bases and J gave up 7 bases, with 22 bases separating them.

At least ten counts were recorded for this clonotype. CDR3 residues: CASSSTGGFVEAFF. CDR3 coding DNA: TGTGCCAGCAGCTCGACAGGGGGCTTCGTTGAAGCTTTCTTT. The rearrangement joins TRBV7-2 to TRBJ1-1; 10 bases align to TRBD1. The CDR3 is made up of 14 amino acids. Unmatched junction bases numbered 6, after V lost 4 bases and J lost 7 bases. Germline V gene lookup returns CDR1 SGHTA and CDR2 FQGNSA.

This clonotype was recorded many times. The chain has TRBV30 and TRBJ2-3, with D tentatively TRBD2 (5 bases). In germline, CDR1 is GTSNPN, CDR2 SVGIG (reference sequence). Trimming cost V 1 base and J 3 bases, with 14 bases left between them. The CDR3 runs 15 residues. The CDR3 loop is CAWSGVSGRTDTQYF. CDR3 in DNA: TGTGCCTGGAGTGGAGTGAGCGGAAGGACAGATACGCAGTATTTT.

This clonotype has ten or more counts. The J gene is TRBJ1-3, the V gene TRBV7-8, with a possible D match to TRBD1 (6 bases). This CDR3 comprises 21 residues. The germline V gene encodes CDR1 SGHVS and CDR2 FQNEAQ. V dropped 1 base and J dropped 0 bases, with 25 bases sitting between them. For the CDR3, the DNA is TGTGCCAGCAGCTTAGTACGGGGACCCCTCAGACAGGCAAACTCTGGAAACACCATATATTTT. Residues: CASSLVRGPLRQANSGNTIYF.

This clonotype was counted many times. The rearrangement uses TRBV7-8 and TRBJ2-3; 12 positions agree with TRBD2. CDR3 length equals 16 residues. J gave up 3 bases and V 5 bases, and 6 bases lay outside the gene matches. CDR1 and CDR2 from the germline V gene are SGHVS and FQNEAQ. The DNA of the CDR3 is TGTGCCAGCAGCCAAGCTAGCGGGAGGGGGACAGATACGCAGTATTTT. Protein sequence: CASSQASGRGTDTQYF.

This clonotype was counted ten times or more. The CDR3 nucleotides are TGTGCCTGGAGCAGGGAGGGAAATCAGCCCCAGCATTTT. Its protein is CAWSREGNQPQHF. The chain links TRBV30 to TRBJ1-5; weak D call: TRBD1 (5 bases). Deletions cut 3 bases from V and 4 bases from J, with 10 bases between. The CDR3 has 13 amino acids. CDR1 is GTSNPN and CDR2 is SVGIG in the germline V gene (reference sequence).

The gene calls are TRBV15 and TRBJ2-1; D is unclear. Trimming took 0 bases from V and 10 from J, leaving 16 bases between them. CDR3 length: 15 residues. Germline lookup yields CDR1 LNHNV and CDR2 YYDKDF (reference sequence). In DNA form, the CDR3 reads TGTGCCACCAGCAGAGATGCATCACGCTCGGGCGAGCAGTTCTTC. Protein: CATSRDASRSGEQFF.

V gene TRBV20-1 combines with J gene TRBJ2-5; TRBD2 agrees at 13 bases. This CDR3 region has 16 residues. V gave up 0 bases and J gave up 6 bases; unmatched junction bases: 7. In germline, CDR1 is DFQATT, CDR2 SNEGSKA (reference sequence). CDR3 amino acids: CSARERLAGGKKTQYF. CDR3 DNA: TGCAGTGCTAGAGAACGACTAGCGGGAGGAAAGAAGACCCAGTACTTC.

This clonotype appeared a single time. This rearrangement joins TRBV19 to TRBJ2-3; a possible D gene is TRBD2 (6 bases). Per germline, CDR1 LNHDA and CDR2 SQIVND (reference sequence). V was cut by 5 bases and J by 2 bases, with 11 bases left in between. This CDR3 is built from 14 residues. The CDR3 nucleotides read TGTGCCAGTAGTCCCGCGGGAAACACAGATACGCAGTATTTT. It yields the protein CASSPAGNTDTQYF.

This clonotype was seen ten or more times. V usage is TRBV6-5 and J usage is TRBJ2-7; D may match TRBD1 or TRBD2 (5 bases each). The CDR3 runs to 17 residues. Germline assignment: CDR1 MNHEY and CDR2 SVGAGI. V was trimmed by 0 bases and J by 2 bases, leaving 17 bases between them. The CDR3 reads CASSYSRDDSAPYEQYF. CDR3 in DNA: TGTGCCAGCAGTTACTCGAGGGACGATAGCGCACCCTACGAGCAGTACTTC.

This clonotype was observed many times. This rearrangement joins TRBV28 to TRBJ2-7; 9 nucleotides match TRBD2. The CDR3 has 15 amino acids. The trim removed 6 bases at V and 2 bases at J, leaving 8 bases unmatched. Germline V gives CDR1 MDHEN, CDR2 SYDVKM. CDR3: CASSPASGKAYEQYF. The CDR3 DNA follows: TGTGCCAGCAGCCCGGCTAGCGGGAAGGCCTACGAGCAGTACTTC.

This clonotype was observed at least ten times. The V gene is TRBV2, the J gene TRBJ1-3, with 7 bases lining up with TRBD1. V was pared by 7 bases and J by 0 bases, with 3 bases of the junction left unmatched. The CDR3 has 14 residues. The germline gives CDR1 SNHLY, CDR2 FYNNEI. The CDR3, as DNA: TGTGCCAGCACCAGGGGGGACTCTGGAAACACCATATATTTT. Protein product: CASTRGDSGNTIYF.

This clonotype came up a few times. The chain has TRBV20-1 and TRBJ1-2; weak D call: TRBD1 (6 bases). The ends were cut back, 3 bases at V and 8 bases at J, with 10 bases in the middle. The CDR3 has 11 amino acids. Germline values: CDR1 DFQATT, CDR2 SNEGSKA (reference sequence). The CDR3 protein is CSASRGSGYTF. CDR3 coding DNA: TGCAGTGCTAGCAGGGGCAGCGGCTACACCTTC.

Many counts were recorded for this clonotype. The rearrangement uses TRBV7-6 and TRBJ1-1, with TRBD1 identical over 7 bases. The V segment lost 5 bases and the J segment 3 bases; nucleotides outside the gene matches: 12. Germline V gives CDR1 SGHVS, CDR2 FNYEAQ. This CDR3 contains 16 residues. CDR3 region: CASSLGQRIKDTEAFF. CDR3 coding DNA: TGTGCCAGCAGCCTGGGACAGAGAATCAAGGACACTGAAGCTTTCTTT.

Only a few counts were recorded for this clonotype. The chain employs TRBV3-1 and TRBJ1-2, with 10 bases that match TRBD1. The CDR3 is 15 amino acids. CDR1 is LGHDT and CDR2 is YNNKEL in the germline V gene (reference sequence). The V and J ends lost 5 bases and 2 bases, in that order; junction bases with no gene match: 5. CDR3 DNA: TGTGCCAGCAGCATATGGACAGGGGGAAACTATGGCTACACCTTC. It yields the protein CASSIWTGGNYGYTF.

The gene calls are TRBV28 and TRBJ1-2; D is unresolved. V lost 1 base and J lost 6, with 12 bases in between. Germline V gives CDR1 MDHEN, CDR2 SYDVKM. The CDR3 totals 14 residues. The CDR3 DNA is TGTGCCAGCAGTTTATTCGGGGTTACCGATGGCTACACCTTC. Its translation: CASSLFGVTDGYTF.

The table lists this clonotype with a few counts. The chain recombines TRBV5-4 with TRBJ2-1; no reliable D call. The CDR3 has 16 residues. The V gene's germline CDR1 is SGHNT and CDR2 YYREEE (reference sequence). V lost 0 bases and J lost 7, with 17 bases in between. CDR3 sequence reads: CASSLDSARTLNEQFF. The CDR3 DNA reads as TGTGCCAGCAGCTTGGACTCCGCCAGGACCTTGAATGAGCAGTTCTTC.